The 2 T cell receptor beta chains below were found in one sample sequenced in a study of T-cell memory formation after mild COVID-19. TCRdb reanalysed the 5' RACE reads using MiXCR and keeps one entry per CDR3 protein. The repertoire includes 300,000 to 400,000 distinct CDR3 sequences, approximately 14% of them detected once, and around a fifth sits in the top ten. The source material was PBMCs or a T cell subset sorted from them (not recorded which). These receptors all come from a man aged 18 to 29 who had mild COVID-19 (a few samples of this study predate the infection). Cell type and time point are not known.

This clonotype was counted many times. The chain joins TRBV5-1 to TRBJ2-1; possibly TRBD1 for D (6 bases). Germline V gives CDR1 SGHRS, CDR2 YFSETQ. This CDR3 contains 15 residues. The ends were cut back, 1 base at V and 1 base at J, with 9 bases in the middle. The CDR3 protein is CASSLNRVSYNEQFF. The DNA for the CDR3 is TGCGCCAGCAGCTTGAACAGGGTGTCCTACAATGAGCAGTTCTTC.

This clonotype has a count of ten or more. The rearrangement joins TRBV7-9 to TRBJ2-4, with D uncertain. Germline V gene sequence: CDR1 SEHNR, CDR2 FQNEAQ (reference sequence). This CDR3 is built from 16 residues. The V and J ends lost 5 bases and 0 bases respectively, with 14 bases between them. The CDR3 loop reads CASSPPGPAAKNIQYF. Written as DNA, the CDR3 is TGTGCCAGCAGCCCCCCCGGACCCGCAGCCAAAAACATTCAGTACTTC.